This T cell receptor (beta chain) was obtained from a study of T cell repertoires in aging, cancer and after chemotherapy. Study overall: Pre- and post-chemotherapy samples were paired from glioblastoma patients treated with temozolomide-based therapy. The full dataset contained several million TCR reads.

Amplification of TCR beta used genomic DNA extracted from peripheral blood. TRB rearrangements spanning V, D and J were amplified using mixed TRB-A/B primers. Each CDR3 protein is one row after TCRdb ran MiXCR on the multiplex PCR reads. The repertoire holds almost 3,000 distinct CDR3 sequences, with over 25% as singletons. J gave up 4 bases and V 0 bases, and 12 bases lay outside the gene matches. CDR3 length: 18 residues. Germline CDR1 LNHNV, CDR2 YYDKDF (reference sequence). As regards this clonotype: The antigen remains undetermined.

Findings and limits, study-wide: Rebound thymic output was suggested by rising median generation probability during chemotherapy in each cancer cohort. Compared with age-matched healthy donors, untreated hematological or solid cancer patients showed higher blood TCR clonality.

The source material was blood. The chain combines TRBV15 with TRBJ2-3, with 8 bases matching TRBD2. The receptor was isolated from a human donor with a solid tumor. The CDR3 DNA sequence: TGTGCCACCAGCAGAGATGTTCGTACGGGAGGGATGGCAGATACGCAGTATTTT. Its protein is CATSRDVRTGGMADTQYF.